These 14 T cell receptor beta chains were sequenced from one sample in a study of a mutant IDH1 vaccine in newly diagnosed glioma. Their antigen targets remain unknown. Noted time point: week 5, during vaccination. The investigators gave 300 ug of mutant IDH1 20-mer peptide in each vaccine dose, together with topical imiquimod. Repertoires were generated with immunoSEQ multiplex PCR, while TCRdb's copy carries only in-frame clones and drops some. This table holds 30,000 to 40,000 clones, 56% found once. Source: PBMCs, taken from a glioma patient whose treatment included an IDH1 peptide vaccine. Receptors originate from a woman under 30 with glioma.

The J gene is TRBJ1-1, the V gene TRBV5-1; D ambiguous. CDR3 length: 13 amino acids. With 3 bases removed from V and 0 bases from J, the gap between germline ends came to 6 bases. The V gene's germline CDR1 is SGHRS and CDR2 YFSETQ. The CDR3 DNA is TGCGCCAGCAGCTGGACGTTGAACACTGAAGCTTTCTTT. This sequence encodes CASSWTLNTEAFF.

This clone was observed a handful of times. The rearrangement joins TRBV6-6 to TRBJ2-2; D gene unclear. The CDR3 runs 16 residues. Trimming left V 2 bases short and J 0 bases short, with 10 bases between. The germline gives CDR1 MNHNY, CDR2 SVGAGI (reference sequence). The CDR3 nucleotides read TGTGCCAGCAGTTACCCTCGTACCGCGAACACCGGGGAGCTGTTTTTT. Protein: CASSYPRTANTGELFF.

This clone has only a few counts. Here the CDR3 reads CASSVVGTRTDTQYF. For the CDR3, the DNA is TGTGCCAGCAGCGTAGTAGGGACTCGCACAGATACGCAGTATTTT. The chain employs TRBV9 and TRBJ2-3, with D perhaps TRBD2 (6 bases). Trimming stripped 0 bases from V and 1 base from J, with 9 bases between. This CDR3 has 15 amino acids. Germline CDR1 is SGDLS and CDR2 is YYNGEE.

The V call is TRBV6-4, the J call TRBJ2-7; D is uncertain. V lost 3 bases, J lost 6 bases, and 12 bases lay in between. This CDR3 has 13 amino acids. Germline-derived CDR1 and CDR2 are MRHNA and SNTAGT. CDR3 sequence (DNA): TGTGCCAGCAGTGAAAGATTGGGTGGCGAGCAGTACTTC. This translates into CASSERLGGEQYF.

The chain uses TRBV2 and TRBJ2-6, with 8 bases identical to TRBD2. The CDR3 has 18 residues. Losses at the gene ends were 0 bases for V and 0 bases for J; bases not matched to a gene: 4. Per the germline V gene, CDR1 is SNHLY and CDR2 is FYNNEI. CDR3 protein: CASSEASGGFSGANVLTF. The DNA of the CDR3 is TGTGCCAGCAGTGAAGCAAGCGGGGGCTTCTCTGGGGCCAACGTCCTGACTTTC. Based on the CDR3 plus reference TRBV2 and TRBJ2-6, the full variable domain is EPEVTQTPSHQVTQMGQEVILRCVPISNHLYFYWYRQILGQKVEFLVSFYNNEISEKSEIFDDQFSVERPDGSNFTLKIRSTKLEDSAMYFCASSEASGGFSGANVLTFGAGSRLTVL.

V and J are TRBV7-9 and TRBJ1-1, with a possible D match to TRBD1 (5 bases). This CDR3 comprises 12 residues. Looked up from germline, CDR1 is SEHNR and CDR2 is FQNEAQ (reference sequence). The V end lost 4 bases, the J end lost 7 bases, and 10 bases lay between the germline ends. The CDR3 loop is CASSSDRDEAFF. The CDR3 DNA follows: TGTGCCAGCAGCTCCGACAGAGATGAAGCTTTCTTT.

This clone was found a few times. The chain links TRBV2 to TRBJ2-1, with a possible D match to TRBD1 (5 bases). Between the trimmed V and J ends, which lost 8 bases and 5 bases, there was a span of 16 bases. The CDR3 covers 14 residues. Looked up from germline, CDR1 is SNHLY and CDR2 is FYNNEI. The CDR3 region has the DNA TGTGCCAGCCACCTCACCCTAGGGGACAATGAGCAGTTCTTC. Residues: CASHLTLGDNEQFF.

The rearrangement joins TRBV27 to TRBJ2-5; D is unresolved. Trimming removed 2 bases at V and 2 bases at J, with 9 bases between. The CDR3 contains 14 residues. CDR1 MNHEY and CDR2 SMNVEV come from the germline V gene (reference sequence). Here the CDR3 reads CASSLNRLQETQYF. Written as DNA, the CDR3 is TGTGCCAGCAGTTTAAATAGGCTGCAAGAGACCCAGTACTTC.

This chain joins TRBV11-2 and TRBJ1-4; 8 bases fit TRBD1. Germline values: CDR1 SGHAT, CDR2 FQNNGV. This CDR3 is built from 13 residues. The J segment lost 8 bases and the V segment lost 11 bases, leaving 10 bases of the junction unmatched. CDR3 DNA sequence: TGTGCCTCCCTGACAGGGGTGGGAGAAAAACTGTTTTTT. Translated, it gives CASLTGVGEKLFF.

The rearrangement links TRBV10-3 to TRBJ1-1, with a weak D call TRBD1 (6 bases). V was trimmed by 2 bases and J by 9 bases, leaving 13 bases between them. The CDR3 is 13 amino acids. CDR1 is ENHRY and CDR2 is SYGVKD in the germline V gene. The CDR3 protein is CAISEADSLKAFF. DNA for the CDR3: TGTGCCATCAGTGAGGCGGACAGCCTTAAAGCTTTCTTT.

The chain couples TRBV2 to TRBJ1-2; D is unclear. The CDR3 totals 13 residues. V lost 3 bases, J lost 5 bases, and 10 bases lay in between. Germline CDR1 and CDR2: SNHLY and FYNNEI. The CDR3 spells CASSEEPNYGYTF. The DNA of the CDR3 is TGTGCCAGCAGTGAGGAACCCAATTATGGCTACACCTTC.

V gene TRBV30 combines with J gene TRBJ1-1, with D hard to call. V dropped 5 bases and J dropped 2 bases, with 12 bases sitting between them. The CDR3 runs 13 residues. The V gene's germline CDR1 is GTSNPN and CDR2 SVGIG (reference sequence). As DNA, the CDR3 is TGTGCCTGGGGATCGGTAGGCAACACTGAAGCTTTCTTT. Translation: CAWGSVGNTEAFF.

This clone was seen more than once but under ten times. The genes are TRBV6-5 and TRBJ2-2; 11 nucleotides match TRBD1. With 7 bases clipped from V and 7 bases from J, the junction kept 8 bases outside the gene matches. CDR1 and CDR2 (germline): MNHEY, SVGAGI. CDR3 length equals 15 residues. The CDR3 bases are TGTGCCAGCACGTCCGGGACAGGGGGTTTCGGGGAGCTGTTTTTT. Encoded protein: CASTSGTGGFGELFF.

This clone has just one count. The chain uses TRBV2 and TRBJ2-2, with a tentative D call TRBD1 (5 bases). Germline V gene data show CDR1 as SNHLY and CDR2 as FYNNEI. This CDR3 contains 12 residues. Trimming took off 5 bases at V and 7 bases at J, with 8 bases between the two ends. The chain's CDR3 is CASSTGSGELFF. The CDR3 DNA follows: TGTGCCAGCAGTACAGGAAGCGGGGAGCTGTTTTTT.